This T cell receptor (beta chain) was sequenced during a study of regulatory T cells in long-lasting Graves disease. The V end lost 3 bases, the J end lost 4 bases, and 10 bases lay between the germline ends. CDR3 length: 13 residues. In germline, CDR1 is SGDLS, CDR2 YYNGEE. In building TCR beta libraries, iRepertoire HTBI primers were used together with Arm-PCR of CDR3 regions. TCRdb redid the calling of the multiplex PCR reads with MiXCR, one entry per CDR3 protein. The sample holds 420,000 or so distinct CDR3 sequences, less than 20% seen once. Time point described: newly diagnosed GD, antithyroid drugs for less than 3 months. RNA isolated from PBMCs was used to make the TCR library. There are many counts of this clonotype. These same data were also listed under a study on T cells in Graves' hyperthyroidism and ophthalmopathy. From that paper: The study left out patients who had uncontrolled infection, other autoimmune disease, pregnancy or lactation. Thyroid ultrasound, orbital computed tomography, clinical symptoms, and serum thyroxine and TRAb underpinned diagnoses.

The chain uses TRBV9 and TRBJ1-1, with D possibly TRBD1 on 5 matching bases. The TCR originated in a woman younger than 35 with Graves disease. Sequences were derived from peripheral blood mononuclear cells (PBMCs), sampled at new diagnosis, from a patient treated with antithyroid drugs. CDR3 sequence (DNA): TGTGCCAGCAGCGCGGAGGGGCTCACTGAAGCTTTCTTT. Protein product: CASSAEGLTEAFF.